This TCR beta chain was captured in a study of T cell repertoires in cytomegalovirus infection. For this clonotype: The target antigen is unknown.

TCRdb processed the reads anew with MiXCR; each CDR3 protein has one entry. Seen here are 80,000 or so distinct CDR3 sequences, around 40% observed once, and the top ten hold roughly 93%. V lost 6 bases to trimming and J lost 5 bases; unmatched junction nucleotides: 6. Germline V CDR1 and CDR2: MNHGY, SAAAGT. The CDR3 spans 15 residues. The sequence was obtained from a human donor in good health (CMV status not recorded). Some clones in this sample may be carry-over from other donors' samples. This sample comprised CD8+ T cells from cultured PBMCs, obtained from culture after CMV antigen stimulation. The V gene is TRBV6-8, the J gene TRBJ2-5, with TRBD2 matching 13 bases. The CDR3 here is CASRGLAGLGETQYF. In DNA, the CDR3 is TGTGCCAGCAGGGGACTAGCGGGGCTAGGCGAGACCCAGTACTTC.